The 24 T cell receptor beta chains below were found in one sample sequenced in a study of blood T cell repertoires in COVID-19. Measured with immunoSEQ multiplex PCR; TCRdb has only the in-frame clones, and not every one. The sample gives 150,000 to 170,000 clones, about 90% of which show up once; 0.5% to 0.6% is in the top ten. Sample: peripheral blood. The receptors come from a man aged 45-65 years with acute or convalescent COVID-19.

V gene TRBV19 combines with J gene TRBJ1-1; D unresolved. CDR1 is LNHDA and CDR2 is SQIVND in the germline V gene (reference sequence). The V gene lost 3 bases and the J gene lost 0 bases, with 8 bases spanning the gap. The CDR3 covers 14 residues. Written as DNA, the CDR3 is TGTGCCAGTAGTATTGTGGGCGTGAACACTGAAGCTTTCTTT. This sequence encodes CASSIVGVNTEAFF. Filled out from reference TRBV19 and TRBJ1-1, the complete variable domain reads DGGITQSPKYLFRKEGQNVTLSCEQNLNHDAMYWYRQDPGQGLRLIYYSQIVNDFQKGDIAEGYSVSREKKESFPLTVTSAQKNPTAFYLCASSIVGVNTEAFFGQGTRLTVV.

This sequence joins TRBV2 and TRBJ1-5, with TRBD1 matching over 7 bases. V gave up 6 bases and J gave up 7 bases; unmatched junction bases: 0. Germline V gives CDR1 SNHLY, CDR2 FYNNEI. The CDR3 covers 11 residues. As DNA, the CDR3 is TGTGCCAGCAGCAGGGGGCAGCCCCAGCATTTT. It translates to CASSRGQPQHF. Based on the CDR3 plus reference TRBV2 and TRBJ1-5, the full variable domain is EPEVTQTPSHQVTQMGQEVILRCVPISNHLYFYWYRQILGQKVEFLVSFYNNEISEKSEIFDDQFSVERPDGSNFTLKIRSTKLEDSAMYFCASSRGQPQHFGDGTRLSIL.

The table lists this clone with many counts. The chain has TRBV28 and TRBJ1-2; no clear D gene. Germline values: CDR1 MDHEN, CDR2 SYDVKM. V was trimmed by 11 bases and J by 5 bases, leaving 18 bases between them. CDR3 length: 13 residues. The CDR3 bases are TGTGCCGCCCGACCATACGGGAGTTATGGCTACACCTTC. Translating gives CAARPYGSYGYTF.

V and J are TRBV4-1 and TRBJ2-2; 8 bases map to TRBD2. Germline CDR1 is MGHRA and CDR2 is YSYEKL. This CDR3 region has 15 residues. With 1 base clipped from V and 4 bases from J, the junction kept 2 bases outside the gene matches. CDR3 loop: CASSQAAGATGELFF. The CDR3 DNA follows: TGCGCCAGCAGCCAAGCAGCGGGAGCCACCGGGGAGCTGTTTTTT.

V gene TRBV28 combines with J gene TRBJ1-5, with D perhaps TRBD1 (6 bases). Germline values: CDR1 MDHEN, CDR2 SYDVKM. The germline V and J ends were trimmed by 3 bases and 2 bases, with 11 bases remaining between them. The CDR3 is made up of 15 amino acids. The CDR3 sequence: CASSLGAGGNQPQHF. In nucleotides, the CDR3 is TGTGCCAGCAGTTTGGGTGCAGGGGGCAATCAGCCCCAGCATTTT.

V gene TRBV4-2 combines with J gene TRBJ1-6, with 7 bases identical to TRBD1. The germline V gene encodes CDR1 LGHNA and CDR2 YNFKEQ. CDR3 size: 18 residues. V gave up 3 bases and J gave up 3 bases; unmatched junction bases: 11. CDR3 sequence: CASSQPPGQANYNSPLHF. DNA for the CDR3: TGTGCCAGCAGCCAGCCGCCTGGACAGGCTAACTATAATTCACCCCTCCACTTT.

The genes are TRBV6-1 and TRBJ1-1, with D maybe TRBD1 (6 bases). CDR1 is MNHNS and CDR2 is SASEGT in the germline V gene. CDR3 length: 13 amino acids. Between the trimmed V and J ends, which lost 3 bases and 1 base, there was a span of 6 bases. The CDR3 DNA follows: TGTGCCAGCAGTGAGGGACAGAACACTGAAGCTTTCTTT. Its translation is CASSEGQNTEAFF.

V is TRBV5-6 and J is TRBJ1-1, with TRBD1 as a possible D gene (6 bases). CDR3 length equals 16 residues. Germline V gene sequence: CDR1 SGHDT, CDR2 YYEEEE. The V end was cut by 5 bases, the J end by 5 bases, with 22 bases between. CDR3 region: CASRRKPGVGWTEAFF. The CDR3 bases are TGTGCCAGCAGACGGAAACCAGGGGTGGGTTGGACTGAAGCTTTCTTT. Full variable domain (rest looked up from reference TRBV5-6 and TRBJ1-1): DAGVTQSPTHLIKTRGQQVTLRCSPKSGHDTVSWYQQALGQGPQFIFQYYEEEERQRGNFPDRFSGHQFPNYSSELNVNALLLGDSALYLCASRRKPGVGWTEAFFGQGTRLTVV.

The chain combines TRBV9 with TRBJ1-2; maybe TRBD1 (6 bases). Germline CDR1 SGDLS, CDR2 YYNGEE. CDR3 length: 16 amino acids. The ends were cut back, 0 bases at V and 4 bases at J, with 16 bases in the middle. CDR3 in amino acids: CASSVEGTTGLYGYTF. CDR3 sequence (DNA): TGTGCCAGCAGCGTAGAGGGTACAACAGGGCTCTATGGCTACACCTTC.

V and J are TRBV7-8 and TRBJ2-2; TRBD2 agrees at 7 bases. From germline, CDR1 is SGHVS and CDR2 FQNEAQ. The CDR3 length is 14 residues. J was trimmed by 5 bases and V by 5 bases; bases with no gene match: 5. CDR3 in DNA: TGTGCCAGCAGCCCGATAGCGGGTACCGGGGAGCTGTTTTTT. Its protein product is CASSPIAGTGELFF.

Here the CDR3 reads CASSLELAGHYEQYF. As DNA, the CDR3 is TGTGCCAGCAGCTTAGAACTAGCGGGACACTACGAGCAGTACTTC. The V call is TRBV11-2, the J call TRBJ2-7; 10 bases line up with TRBD2. Trimming removed 0 bases from V and 3 bases from J; junction bases left unmatched: 2. The CDR3 is made up of 15 amino acids. The V gene's germline CDR1 is SGHAT and CDR2 FQNNGV. Complete variable domain (other parts from reference TRBV11-2 and TRBJ2-7): EAGVAQSPRYKIIEKRQSVAFWCNPISGHATLYWYQQILGQGPKLLIQFQNNGVVDDSQLPKDRFSAERLKGVDSTLKIQPAKLEDSAVYLCASSLELAGHYEQYFGPGTRLTVT.

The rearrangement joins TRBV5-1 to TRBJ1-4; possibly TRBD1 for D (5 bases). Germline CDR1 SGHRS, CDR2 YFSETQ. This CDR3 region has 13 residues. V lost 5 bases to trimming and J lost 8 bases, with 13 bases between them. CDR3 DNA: TGCGCCAGCAGGACTCAGGGCAGGGAAAAACTGTTTTTT. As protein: CASRTQGREKLFF.

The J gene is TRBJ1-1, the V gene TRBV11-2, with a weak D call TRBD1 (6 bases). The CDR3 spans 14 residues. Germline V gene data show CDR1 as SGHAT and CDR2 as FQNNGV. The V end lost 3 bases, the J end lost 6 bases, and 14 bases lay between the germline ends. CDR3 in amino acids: CASSFLFTGPEAFF. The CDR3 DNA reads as TGTGCCAGCAGCTTCCTCTTTACAGGGCCTGAAGCTTTCTTT.

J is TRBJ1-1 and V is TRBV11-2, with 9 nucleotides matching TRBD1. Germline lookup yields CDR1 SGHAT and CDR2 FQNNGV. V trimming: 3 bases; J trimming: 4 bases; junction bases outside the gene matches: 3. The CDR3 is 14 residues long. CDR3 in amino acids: CASSFGTGSTEAFF. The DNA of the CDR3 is TGTGCCAGCAGCTTCGGGACAGGGTCCACTGAAGCTTTCTTT. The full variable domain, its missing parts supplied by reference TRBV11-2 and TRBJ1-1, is EAGVAQSPRYKIIEKRQSVAFWCNPISGHATLYWYQQILGQGPKLLIQFQNNGVVDDSQLPKDRFSAERLKGVDSTLKIQPAKLEDSAVYLCASSFGTGSTEAFFGQGTRLTVV.

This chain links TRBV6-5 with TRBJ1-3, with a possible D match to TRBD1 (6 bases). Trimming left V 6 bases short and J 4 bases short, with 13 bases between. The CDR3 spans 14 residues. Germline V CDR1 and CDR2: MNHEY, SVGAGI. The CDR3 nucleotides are TGTGCCAGCAGCCCAGGGGCATCGGGAAACACCATATATTTT. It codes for CASSPGASGNTIYF.

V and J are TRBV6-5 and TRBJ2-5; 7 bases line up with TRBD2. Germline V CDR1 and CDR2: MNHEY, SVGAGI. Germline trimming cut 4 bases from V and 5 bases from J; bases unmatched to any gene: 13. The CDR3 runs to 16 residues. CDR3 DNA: TGTGCCAGCAGTTTCCCCCGGGGGGTTGGTGGGGAGACCCAGTACTTC. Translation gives CASSFPRGVGGETQYF.

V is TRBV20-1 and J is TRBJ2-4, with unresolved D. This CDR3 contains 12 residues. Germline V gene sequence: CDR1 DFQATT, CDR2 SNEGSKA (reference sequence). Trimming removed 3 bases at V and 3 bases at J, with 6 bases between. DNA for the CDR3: TGCAGTGCTAGTTATGTCAAAAACATTCAGTACTTC. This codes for CSASYVKNIQYF.

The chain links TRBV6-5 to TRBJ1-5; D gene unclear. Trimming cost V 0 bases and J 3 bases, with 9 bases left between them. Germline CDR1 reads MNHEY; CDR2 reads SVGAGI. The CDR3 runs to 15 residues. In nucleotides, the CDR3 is TGTGCCAGCAGTTACTCGAGAGGAATCAATCAGCCCCAGCATTTT. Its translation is CASSYSRGINQPQHF.

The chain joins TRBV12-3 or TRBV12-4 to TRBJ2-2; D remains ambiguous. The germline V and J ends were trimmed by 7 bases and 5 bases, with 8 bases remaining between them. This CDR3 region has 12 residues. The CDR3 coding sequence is TGTGCCAGCAACCGAGGTACCGGGGAGCTGTTTTTT. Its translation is CASNRGTGELFF.

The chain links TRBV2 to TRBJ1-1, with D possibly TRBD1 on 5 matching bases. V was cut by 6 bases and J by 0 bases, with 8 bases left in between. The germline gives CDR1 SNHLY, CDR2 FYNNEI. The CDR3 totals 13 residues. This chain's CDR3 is CASSRRVNTEAFF. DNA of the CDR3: TGTGCCAGCAGCCGCAGGGTGAACACTGAAGCTTTCTTT.

The CDR3 nucleotides read TGTGCCAGTAGTCCCAATCCGCCGGGACTTCCCACTAGCACAGATACGCAGTATTTT. It is translated as CASSPNPPGLPTSTDTQYF. The chain has TRBV19 and TRBJ2-3; maybe TRBD2 (6 bases). CDR3 length: 19 residues. CDR1 LNHDA and CDR2 SQIVND come from the germline V gene (reference sequence). Trimming removed 5 bases from V and 0 bases from J, with 24 bases in between.

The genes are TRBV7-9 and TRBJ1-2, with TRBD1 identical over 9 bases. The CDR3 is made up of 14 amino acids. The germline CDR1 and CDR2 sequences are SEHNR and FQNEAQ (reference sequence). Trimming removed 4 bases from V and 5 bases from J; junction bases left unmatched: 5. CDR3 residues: CASSSGQGNYGYTF. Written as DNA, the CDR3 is TGTGCCAGCAGCTCGGGACAGGGAAATTATGGCTACACCTTC.

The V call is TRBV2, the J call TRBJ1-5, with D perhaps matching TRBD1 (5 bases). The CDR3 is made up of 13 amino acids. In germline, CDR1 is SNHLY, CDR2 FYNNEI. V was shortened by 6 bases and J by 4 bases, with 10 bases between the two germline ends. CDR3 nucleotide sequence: TGTGCCAGCAGGGAGGGGAATAATCAGCCCCAGCATTTT. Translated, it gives CASREGNNQPQHF.

Written as DNA, the CDR3 is TGTGCCAGCAGTTTATCTCAGGGGGCAGGTGAGCAGTTCTTC. Protein: CASSLSQGAGEQFF. The chain employs TRBV28 and TRBJ2-1, with 8 bases aligning to TRBD1. The CDR3 totals 14 residues. After removal of 1 base from V and 9 bases from J, the junction contained 5 bases not matched to a gene. The germline V gene encodes CDR1 MDHEN and CDR2 SYDVKM.